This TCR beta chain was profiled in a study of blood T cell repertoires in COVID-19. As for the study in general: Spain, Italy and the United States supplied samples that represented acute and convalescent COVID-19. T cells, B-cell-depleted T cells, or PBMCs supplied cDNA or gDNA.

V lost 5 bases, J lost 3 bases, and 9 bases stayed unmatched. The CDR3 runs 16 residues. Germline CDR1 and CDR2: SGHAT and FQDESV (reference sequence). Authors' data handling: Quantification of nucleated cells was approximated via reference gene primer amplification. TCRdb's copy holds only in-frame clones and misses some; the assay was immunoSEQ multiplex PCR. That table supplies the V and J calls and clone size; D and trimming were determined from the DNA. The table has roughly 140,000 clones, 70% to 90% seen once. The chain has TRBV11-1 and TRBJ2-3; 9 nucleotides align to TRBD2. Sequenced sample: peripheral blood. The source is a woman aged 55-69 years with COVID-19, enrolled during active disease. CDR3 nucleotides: TGTGCCAGCAGCCTGAGCGGGGGGAGGAGAACAGATACGCAGTATTTT. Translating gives CASSLSGGRRTDTQYF.